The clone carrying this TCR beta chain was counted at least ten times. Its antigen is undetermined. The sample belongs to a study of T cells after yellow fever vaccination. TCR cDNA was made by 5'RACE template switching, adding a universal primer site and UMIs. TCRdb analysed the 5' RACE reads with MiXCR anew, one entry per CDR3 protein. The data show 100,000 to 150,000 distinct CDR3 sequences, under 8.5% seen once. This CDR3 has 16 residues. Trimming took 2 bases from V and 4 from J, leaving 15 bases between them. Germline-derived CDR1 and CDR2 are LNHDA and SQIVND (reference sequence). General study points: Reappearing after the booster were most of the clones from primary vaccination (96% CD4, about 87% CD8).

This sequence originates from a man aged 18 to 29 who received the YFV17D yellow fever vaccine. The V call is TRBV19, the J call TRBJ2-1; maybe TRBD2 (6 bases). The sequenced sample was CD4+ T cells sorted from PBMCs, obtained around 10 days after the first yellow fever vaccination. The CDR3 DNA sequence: TGTGCCAGTAGTATACGTCTCGGGAGTTGGTACAATGAGCAGTTCTTC. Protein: CASSIRLGSWYNEQFF.